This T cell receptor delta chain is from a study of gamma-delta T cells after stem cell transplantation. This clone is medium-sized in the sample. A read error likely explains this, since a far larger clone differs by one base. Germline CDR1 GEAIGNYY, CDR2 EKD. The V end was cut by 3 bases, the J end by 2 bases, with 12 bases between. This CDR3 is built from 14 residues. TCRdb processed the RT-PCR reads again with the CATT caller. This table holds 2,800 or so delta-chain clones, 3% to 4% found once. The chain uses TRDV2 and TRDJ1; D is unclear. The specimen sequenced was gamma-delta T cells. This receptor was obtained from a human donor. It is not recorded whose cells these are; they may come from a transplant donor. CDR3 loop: CACDVVVRTDKLIF. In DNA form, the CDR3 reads TGTGCCTGTGACGTGGTCGTCCGTACCGATAAACTCATCTTT.